The text below deals with one T cell receptor (beta chain). Its specificity is not known. The method was immunoSEQ multiplex PCR; TCRdb's version includes in-frame clones alone and lacks a portion of them. The table shows approximately 46,000 clones, with around 77% occurring only once. The data were obtained in a study of OX40 agonist ivuxolimab in advanced cancers. Study overall: Three dose-escalation patients had partial responses: one with hepatocellular carcinoma and two with cutaneous melanoma. General study results and limits: Partial responders receiving 0.1-3.0 mg/kg showed among the lowest clonal expansion. CD4+ and CD8+ blood T cells expanded clonally by week 6 at 0.1 to 3.0 mg/kg. The authors did not determine the antigen specificity of the expanded peripheral T cells.

CDR1 MNHEY and CDR2 SVGAGI come from the germline V gene. Trimming took 7 bases from V and 4 from J; bases not matched to a gene: 4. The CDR3 is 14 amino acids. The rearrangement links TRBV6-5 to TRBJ1-4; TRBD1 matches 9 bases. The source material was CD4+ or CD8+ T cells sorted from blood, sampled in a trial of the OX40 agonist ivuxolimab. The clonotype was recovered from an adult with an advanced solid tumor such as melanoma, head and neck, liver or kidney cancer. CDR3 in amino acids: CASTRDRDNEKLFF. CDR3 nucleotide sequence: TGTGCCAGCACACGGGACAGGGATAATGAAAAACTGTTTTTT.